Sequencing of this TCR beta chain was carried out in a study of cytomegalovirus exposure and HLA in healthy donors. Study-wide results and limits: The authors enumerated roughly 160 TCR beta chains as linked to cytomegalovirus.

With regard to this clone: What it recognizes is unknown.

Germline CDR1 and CDR2: SGHVS and FQNEAQ. This CDR3 spans 14 amino acids. The V end was cut by 1 base, the J end by 7 bases, with 11 bases between. A multiplex PCR was run with 60 Vbeta primers and 13 Jbeta primers. Data came from immunoSEQ multiplex PCR; TCRdb stores just in-frame clones and leaves some out. The ten top clones account for about 1%, within a sample of roughly 200,000 clones. The clonotype was recovered from a girl aged 2-10 years in good health and CMV-seropositive. Sequencing was done on a sample of PBMCs. The chain employs TRBV7-8 and TRBJ1-5; D possibly corresponds to TRBD1 (5 bases). The CDR3 protein is CASSLELYRQPQHF. CDR3 nucleotides: TGTGCCAGCAGCTTAGAATTGTACAGGCAGCCCCAGCATTTT.